A selection of T cell receptor beta chains follows, all from one sample in a study of T cell responses to AZD1222 COVID-19 vaccine. Here immunoSEQ multiplex PCR was the method, and the copy in TCRdb shows in-frame clones only, minus some. Counted here are 100,000 to 150,000 clones, 93% occurring once; the ten biggest clones make up 5.4%. This sample comprised peripheral blood, obtained on day 0 of AZD1222 vaccination. The receptors stem from an adult in good health. Both conserved end residues are part of each CDR3. The D gene is left open where the match is weak. Not all rows give a size; the values are once, few, many and, for expanded clones, a class.

abundance: once
j_gene: TRBJ1-2
d_gene: -
v_gene: TRBV4-1
CDR3aa: CASSQAWGGGYTF

abundance: -
j_gene: TRBJ1-4
d_gene: -
v_gene: TRBV6-2/TRBV6-3
CDR3aa: CASSYSIGPPGEQLFF

abundance: few
j_gene: TRBJ1-5
d_gene: -
v_gene: TRBV2
CDR3aa: CASSEMWVGSSQHF

abundance: -
j_gene: TRBJ1-1
d_gene: -
v_gene: TRBV19
CDR3aa: CASISRGRGMNTEAFF

abundance: -
j_gene: TRBJ2-7
d_gene: -
v_gene: TRBV29-1
CDR3aa: CSVENQGPYEQYF

abundance: -
j_gene: TRBJ1-2
d_gene: -
v_gene: TRBV7-3
CDR3aa: CASSLSPDTNFPNYGYTF

abundance: -
j_gene: TRBJ1-2
d_gene: -
v_gene: TRBV29-1
CDR3aa: CSVEGVLGPGRSNYGYTF

abundance: few
j_gene: TRBJ2-5
d_gene: -
v_gene: TRBV6-2/TRBV6-3
CDR3aa: CASSDQPTQYF

abundance: medium-sized
j_gene: TRBJ2-5
d_gene: -
v_gene: TRBV19
CDR3aa: CASRGDEETQYF

abundance: -
j_gene: TRBJ2-7
d_gene: TRBD1
v_gene: TRBV23-1
CDR3aa: CASSQSRQGAAKWWFYEQYF